What follows are 12 T cell receptor beta chains derived from one specimen sequenced in a study of shared clonotypes between healthy human individuals. Profiled with immunoSEQ multiplex PCR; TCRdb holds only in-frame clones, not every one. The sample lists over a million clones, approximately 96% occurring once. The sample was naive CD4+ T cells sorted from blood. Regarding subset: CD45RA+ positively selected. These receptors came from a man aged 30 to 39 in good health.

The gene calls are TRBV7-2 and TRBJ1-2, with D tentatively TRBD1 (6 bases). The CDR3 consists of 15 residues. Deletions cut 4 bases from V and 4 bases from J, with 16 bases between. CDR1 and CDR2 (germline): SGHTA, FQGNSA. CDR3 sequence (DNA): TGTGCCAGCAGCTCAAGTCCTCGGGGGGCCTATGGCTACACCTTC. Translating gives CASSSSPRGAYGYTF.

CDR3 loop: CASSYTISGSTDTQYF. The CDR3 coding sequence is TGTGCCAGCAGCTATACAATTAGCGGTAGCACAGATACGCAGTATTTT. This chain connects TRBV7-6 to TRBJ2-3; TRBD2 is a possible D gene (6 bases). Looked up from germline, CDR1 is SGHVS and CDR2 is FNYEAQ. The CDR3 totals 16 residues. V lost 4 bases, J lost 0 bases, and 14 bases lay in between.

Details on this clone: The sample contains more than one DNA sequence encoding this CDR3. This chain joins TRBV5-1 and TRBJ2-5, with TRBD1 matching over 10 bases. With V trimmed by 0 bases and J by 3 bases, 2 bases remained unmatched. CDR3 size: 15 residues. Germline V CDR1 and CDR2: SGHRS, YFSETQ. This chain's CDR3 is CASSLVGTGEETQYF. The CDR3 DNA is TGCGCCAGCAGCTTGGTTGGGACAGGGGAAGAGACCCAGTACTTC.

The chain carries TRBV18 and TRBJ2-1; TRBD2 matches 7 bases. CDR3 size: 17 residues. J was trimmed by 5 bases and V by 6 bases; bases with no gene match: 16. Germline CDR1 KGHSH, CDR2 LQKENI. CDR3 sequence: CASSPIVTGLVNNEQFF. The CDR3 nucleotides are TGTGCCAGCTCCCCAATTGTTACCGGACTAGTAAACAATGAGCAGTTCTTC.

The gene calls are TRBV7-6 and TRBJ2-7, with unresolved D. Trimming stripped 4 bases from V and 3 bases from J, with 13 bases between. There are 14 residues in the CDR3. Germline V gene sequence: CDR1 SGHVS, CDR2 FNYEAQ. The CDR3 sequence: CASSSKGQLYEQYF. Written as DNA, the CDR3 is TGTGCCAGCAGCTCCAAGGGTCAACTCTACGAGCAGTACTTC.

This chain uses TRBV5-6 with TRBJ2-3; tentatively, D is TRBD2 (5 bases). The CDR3 loop spans 15 amino acids. CDR1 is SGHDT and CDR2 is YYEEEE in the germline V gene. Trimming took 1 base from V and 3 from J, leaving 12 bases between them. The CDR3 loop reads CASSLLAGITDTQYF. CDR3 nucleotides: TGTGCCAGCAGCTTGTTGGCGGGTATTACAGATACGCAGTATTTT.

This sequence joins TRBV7-7 and TRBJ2-7; the match to TRBD2 covers 10 bases. CDR3 length: 17 amino acids. V dropped 1 base and J dropped 2; count of bases not matched to a gene: 8. Germline CDR1 reads SSHAT; CDR2 reads FNYEAQ (reference sequence). In DNA, the CDR3 is TGTGCCAGCAGCTTAGGGACTAGCGGACTGGAGCCCTACGAGCAGTACTTC. Translated, it gives CASSLGTSGLEPYEQYF.

The chain joins TRBV5-4 to TRBJ2-3; 16 bases are a match to TRBD2. Germline lookup yields CDR1 SGHNT and CDR2 YYREEE (reference sequence). This CDR3 contains 18 residues. V shed 3 bases and J 4 bases; nucleotides not matched to a gene: 8. The CDR3 is CASSSPGLAGGVPDTQYF. DNA for the CDR3: TGTGCCAGCAGCTCCCCGGGACTAGCGGGAGGGGTGCCAGATACGCAGTATTTT. The variable domain in full, with the rest retrieved from reference TRBV5-4 and TRBJ2-3, is ETGVTQSPTHLIKTRGQQVTLRCSSQSGHNTVSWYQQALGQGPQFIFQYYREEENGRGNFPPRFSGLQFPNYSSELNVNALELDDSALYLCASSSPGLAGGVPDTQYFGPGTRLTVL.

This chain connects TRBV6-5 to TRBJ1-1; no clear D. V was clipped by 3 bases and J by 3 bases, with 5 bases between them. There are 12 residues in the CDR3. Germline values: CDR1 MNHEY, CDR2 SVGAGI. CDR3 nucleotides: TGTGCCAGCAGTTATGGGGACACTGAAGCTTTCTTT. Its protein product is CASSYGDTEAFF.

The rearrangement joins TRBV6-5 to TRBJ2-5; 8 positions agree with TRBD2. The ends lost 6 bases at V and 5 bases at J; junction bases unmatched: 11. CDR1 and CDR2 from the germline V gene are MNHEY and SVGAGI. This CDR3 has 15 amino acids. Here the CDR3 reads CASSSRGGLVETQYF. In DNA form, the CDR3 reads TGTGCCAGCAGCTCCCGGGGGGGGCTTGTGGAGACCCAGTACTTC.

The chain combines TRBV11-1 with TRBJ1-2; TRBD1 matches at 8 bases. J gave up 4 bases and V 6 bases, and 7 bases lay outside the gene matches. CDR1 SGHAT and CDR2 FQDESV come from the germline V gene (reference sequence). This CDR3 spans 14 amino acids. The CDR3 coding sequence is TGTGCCAGCAGTCGTGACAGGGGAAGCTATGGCTACACCTTC. Amino acid sequence: CASSRDRGSYGYTF.

The chain couples TRBV2 to TRBJ2-3; D is possibly TRBD2 (6 bases). V lost 4 bases and J 1 base, leaving 21 bases between the germline ends. Germline assignment: CDR1 SNHLY and CDR2 FYNNEI. The CDR3 extends over 18 amino acids. CDR3 residues: CASSGQGGRRIGTDTQYF. CDR3 bases: TGTGCCAGCAGTGGGCAAGGAGGGAGGAGGATCGGCACAGATACGCAGTATTTT.